Each of the 29 T cell receptor beta chains below was sequenced from the same sample in a study of PD-1 blockade in classical Hodgkin lymphoma. Clones were sequenced by immunoSEQ multiplex PCR, and TCRdb holds only the in-frame ones, with some missing. The sample holds roughly 60,000 clones, 90% to 95% seen once. The time point denotes: cycle 4 day 1 (C4D1), after 5 to 7 weeks of nivolumab. Relapse after autologous stem cell transplantation occurred in every patient, and brentuximab vedotin exposure varied. The sequencing here drew on peripheral blood mononuclear cells (PBMCs), taken before the fourth cycle of nivolumab. These TCRs come from a human donor with classical Hodgkin lymphoma.

The J gene is TRBJ2-7, the V gene TRBV20-1; no reliable D call. Trimming cost V 3 bases and J 7 bases, with 7 bases left between them. This CDR3 has 10 amino acids. The V gene's germline CDR1 is DFQATT and CDR2 SNEGSKA (reference sequence). CDR3 loop: CSASIGEQYF. CDR3 DNA sequence: TGCAGTGCTAGTATCGGGGAGCAGTACTTC.

The rearrangement uses TRBV18 and TRBJ2-1; 7 bases align to TRBD1. In germline, CDR1 is KGHSH, CDR2 LQKENI. V lost 0 bases, J lost 4 bases, and 3 bases stayed unmatched. The CDR3 has 15 residues. CDR3 coding DNA: TGTGCCAGCTCACCACCCGGGACAGATTACAATGAGCAGTTCTTC. Translation: CASSPPGTDYNEQFF.

This chain connects TRBV15 to TRBJ2-3; D is uncertain. V lost 5 bases to trimming and J lost 6 bases, with 15 bases between them. CDR1 is LNHNV, CDR2 YYDKDF, per germline (reference sequence). The CDR3 runs 14 residues. For the CDR3, the DNA is TGTGCCACCAGCCCACTCTCACTCCCGGATACGCAGTATTTT. Residues: CATSPLSLPDTQYF.

This clone was seen once. This sequence joins TRBV25-1 and TRBJ2-1, with D perhaps matching TRBD1 or TRBD2 (5 bases each). Germline V gives CDR1 MGHDK, CDR2 SYGVNS. V was cut by 2 bases and J by 4 bases, with 21 bases left in between. The CDR3 runs 18 residues. CDR3 sequence reads: CASSEVRSGGTLYNEQFF. CDR3 nucleotide sequence: TGTGCCAGCAGTGAAGTCAGGTCTGGTGGGACCCTTTACAATGAGCAGTTCTTC. Together with reference TRBV25-1 and TRBJ2-1, the CDR3 gives the full variable domain: EADIYQTPRYLVIGTGKKITLECSQTMGHDKMYWYQQDPGMELHLIHYSYGVNSTEKGDLSSESTVSRIRTEHFPLTLESARPSHTSQYLCASSEVRSGGTLYNEQFFGPGTRLTVL.

This CDR3 is CATSRPQTGDYEKLFF. DNA of the CDR3: TGTGCCACCAGCAGGCCCCAGACAGGGGACTATGAAAAACTGTTTTTT. This rearrangement joins TRBV15 to TRBJ1-4, with TRBD1 matching over 8 bases. The trim removed 3 bases at V and 6 bases at J, leaving 9 bases unmatched. The length of the CDR3 is 16 residues. Germline CDR1 reads LNHNV; CDR2 reads YYDKDF (reference sequence).

The V call is TRBV7-9, the J call TRBJ1-5; D is ambiguous. The CDR3 sequence is 12 residues long. The V gene's germline CDR1 is SEHNR and CDR2 FQNEAQ (reference sequence). With 5 bases removed from V and 3 bases from J, the gap between germline ends came to 5 bases. The CDR3 is CASSLDNQPQHF. The CDR3 nucleotides read TGTGCCAGCAGCCTCGACAATCAGCCCCAGCATTTT.

CDR3 sequence reads: CASSTIRNEQFF. CDR3 in DNA: TGTGCCAGCAGCACTATACGGAATGAGCAGTTCTTC. V and J are TRBV7-9 and TRBJ2-1; no clear D. This CDR3 region has 12 residues. Trimming left V 5 bases short and J 7 bases short, with 9 bases between. From germline, CDR1 is SEHNR and CDR2 FQNEAQ (reference sequence).

V usage is TRBV5-4 and J usage is TRBJ1-2, with 7 nucleotides matching TRBD1. With 4 bases clipped from V and 8 bases from J, the junction kept 5 bases outside the gene matches. The CDR3 extends over 12 amino acids. Germline V gives CDR1 SGHNT, CDR2 YYREEE (reference sequence). For the CDR3, the DNA is TGTGCCAGCAGCCCGCCGACAGGGGGCTACACCTTC. This encodes CASSPPTGGYTF.

The rearrangement uses TRBV28 and TRBJ1-6; D is undetermined. Trimming removed 2 bases at V and 0 bases at J, with 8 bases between. The CDR3 runs to 16 residues. Germline-derived CDR1 and CDR2 are MDHEN and SYDVKM. The CDR3 loop reads CASSLGLGSYNSPLHF. DNA for the CDR3: TGTGCCAGCAGTTTAGGCCTAGGCTCCTATAATTCACCCCTCCACTTT.

V is TRBV28 and J is TRBJ2-7; 7 bases are a match to TRBD1. The CDR3 runs 12 residues. The germline V gene encodes CDR1 MDHEN and CDR2 SYDVKM. Unmatched junction bases numbered 3, after V lost 7 bases and J lost 3 bases. CDR3 nucleotides: TGTGCCAGCATGGGACAGCTCTACGAGCAGTACTTC. Protein product: CASMGQLYEQYF.

The chain combines TRBV5-6 with TRBJ2-5, with D perhaps TRBD2 (6 bases). This CDR3 region has 17 residues. V was cut by 1 base and J by 0 bases, with 16 bases left in between. CDR1 is SGHDT, CDR2 YYEEEE, per germline. As DNA, the CDR3 is TGTGCCAGCAGCTTGAGGGGTAGCGGAAATTACCAAGAGACCCAGTACTTC. Protein product: CASSLRGSGNYQETQYF.

The chain couples TRBV19 to TRBJ1-3; 7 nucleotides agree with TRBD1. V lost 4 bases to trimming and J lost 0 bases; unmatched junction nucleotides: 9. CDR1 and CDR2 from the germline V gene are LNHDA and SQIVND (reference sequence). The CDR3 sequence is 17 residues long. The CDR3 loop reads CASSTLRGQDSGNTIYF. As DNA, the CDR3 is TGTGCCAGTAGTACCCTCCGCGGACAGGACTCTGGAAACACCATATATTTT.

V is TRBV11-2 and J is TRBJ2-3; D gene ambiguous. CDR3 length: 15 amino acids. V lost 1 base, J lost 0 bases, and 8 bases lay in between. The V gene's germline CDR1 is SGHAT and CDR2 FQNNGV. This CDR3 is CASSLGATSTDTQYF. The DNA for the CDR3 is TGTGCCAGCAGCTTAGGGGCCACTAGCACAGATACGCAGTATTTT.

This chain connects TRBV28 to TRBJ2-1; 10 bases agree with TRBD1. V trimming: 7 bases; J trimming: 8 bases; junction bases outside the gene matches: 14. Germline-derived CDR1 and CDR2 are MDHEN and SYDVKM. This CDR3 comprises 16 residues. For the CDR3, the DNA is TGTGCCAGCACCCTGGGGTGGGACAGGGGAGGGGATGAGCAGTTCTTC. This gives the protein CASTLGWDRGGDEQFF.

This clone was detected a few times. The rearrangement uses TRBV27 and TRBJ1-1, with unresolved D. This CDR3 is 15 amino acids long. Looked up from germline, CDR1 is MNHEY and CDR2 is SMNVEV (reference sequence). V lost 0 bases and J lost 0, with 8 bases in between. The CDR3 DNA sequence: TGTGCCAGCAGTTTATCGCTAGGCATGAACACTGAAGCTTTCTTT. This encodes CASSLSLGMNTEAFF.

This chain joins TRBV5-1 and TRBJ2-1; no clear D gene. V lost 1 base to trimming and J lost 0 bases, with 14 bases between them. CDR1 is SGHRS and CDR2 is YFSETQ in the germline V gene. This CDR3 region has 17 residues. CDR3 residues: CASSLQYSPPSYNEQFF. The CDR3 DNA follows: TGCGCCAGCAGCTTGCAATACAGCCCCCCCTCCTACAATGAGCAGTTCTTC.

The chain employs TRBV6-5 and TRBJ1-1; TRBD1 might be the D (5 bases). The V end was cut by 4 bases, the J end by 8 bases, with 11 bases between. This CDR3 region has 12 residues. Per the germline V gene, CDR1 is MNHEY and CDR2 is SVGAGI. In DNA form, the CDR3 reads TGTGCCAGCAGTTTTGAGGGACCCGAAGCTTTCTTT. This gives the protein CASSFEGPEAFF.

The V call is TRBV7-9, the J call TRBJ2-5; 7 nucleotides line up with TRBD2. With 5 bases clipped from V and 5 bases from J, the junction kept 5 bases outside the gene matches. The CDR3 covers 13 residues. CDR1 is SEHNR, CDR2 FQNEAQ, per germline (reference sequence). CDR3 amino acids: CASSEGGSETQYF. The DNA for the CDR3 is TGTGCCAGCAGCGAGGGAGGGAGTGAGACCCAGTACTTC.

This clone occurred once. This rearrangement joins TRBV7-9 to TRBJ2-3, with 10 bases fitting TRBD1. Trimming removed 3 bases from V and 4 bases from J; junction bases left unmatched: 4. Germline V gene lookup returns CDR1 SEHNR and CDR2 FQNEAQ (reference sequence). The CDR3 totals 15 residues. In DNA form, the CDR3 reads TGTGCCAGCAGCTTGGGGGACAGGGGCGCAGATACGCAGTATTTT. This codes for CASSLGDRGADTQYF.

The chain recombines TRBV19 with TRBJ1-5; tentative D call: TRBD1 (6 bases). The CDR3 runs 16 residues. V shed 0 bases and J shed 3 bases, with 12 bases lying between them. Germline lookup yields CDR1 LNHDA and CDR2 SQIVND (reference sequence). CDR3 region: CASSIEGGDTNQPQHF. CDR3 in DNA: TGTGCCAGTAGTATAGAGGGGGGGGACACCAATCAGCCCCAGCATTTT.

V and J are TRBV28 and TRBJ2-7; D gene ambiguous. Looked up from germline, CDR1 is MDHEN and CDR2 is SYDVKM. CDR3 size: 16 residues. V dropped 3 bases and J dropped 7 bases, with 22 bases sitting between them. The CDR3 sequence: CASSFGSRDPLEEQYF. DNA of the CDR3: TGTGCCAGCAGTTTCGGCAGCCGCGACCCCCTTGAAGAGCAGTACTTC.

The chain couples TRBV11-2 to TRBJ1-1; D is unclear. This CDR3 spans 14 amino acids. V was cut by 5 bases and J by 1 base, with 11 bases left in between. Germline values: CDR1 SGHAT, CDR2 FQNNGV. CDR3 in DNA: TGTGCCAGCAGCCCGTTCCGGGAGAACACTGAAGCTTTCTTT. It specifies CASSPFRENTEAFF.

The chain combines TRBV6-5 with TRBJ2-3; 7 bases line up with TRBD2. V shed 2 bases and J 2 bases; nucleotides not matched to a gene: 7. CDR1 and CDR2 from the germline V gene are MNHEY and SVGAGI. The CDR3 runs to 16 residues. CDR3 region: CASSYTRLAVTDTQYF. The CDR3 bases are TGTGCCAGCAGTTACACCCGACTAGCAGTCACAGATACGCAGTATTTT.

V usage is TRBV5-4 and J usage is TRBJ2-7; 9 nucleotides align to TRBD1. After removal of 5 bases from V and 0 bases from J, the junction contained 6 bases not matched to a gene. This CDR3 contains 15 residues. Germline V gene data show CDR1 as SGHNT and CDR2 as YYREEE (reference sequence). CDR3 coding DNA: TGTGCCAGCAGTTTCCAGACAGGGGGCTCCTACGAGCAGTACTTC. As protein: CASSFQTGGSYEQYF.

The chain couples TRBV5-4 to TRBJ2-5; D is ambiguous. V was pared by 0 bases and J by 3 bases, with 6 bases between. The CDR3 has 13 residues. CDR1 and CDR2 from the germline V gene are SGHNT and YYREEE (reference sequence). CDR3: CASSLGGEETQYF. The CDR3 region has the DNA TGTGCCAGCAGCTTGGGTGGGGAAGAGACCCAGTACTTC. Variable domain in full (rest from reference TRBV5-4 and TRBJ2-5): ETGVTQSPTHLIKTRGQQVTLRCSSQSGHNTVSWYQQALGQGPQFIFQYYREEENGRGNFPPRFSGLQFPNYSSELNVNALELDDSALYLCASSLGGEETQYFGPGTRLLVL.

The chain uses TRBV5-4 and TRBJ1-2; D gene uncertain. V lost 3 bases and J lost 5, with 8 bases in between. CDR3 size: 12 residues. CDR1 is SGHNT and CDR2 is YYREEE in the germline V gene (reference sequence). The DNA for the CDR3 is TGTGCCAGCAGCTCGAGGGAATATGGCTACACCTTC. This encodes CASSSREYGYTF. Full variable domain (remainder filled in from reference TRBV5-4 and TRBJ1-2): ETGVTQSPTHLIKTRGQQVTLRCSSQSGHNTVSWYQQALGQGPQFIFQYYREEENGRGNFPPRFSGLQFPNYSSELNVNALELDDSALYLCASSSREYGYTFGSGTRLTVV.

The chain has TRBV9 and TRBJ2-1; 10 bases line up with TRBD2. Germline V gives CDR1 SGDLS, CDR2 YYNGEE. V lost 3 bases to trimming and J lost 8 bases; unmatched junction nucleotides: 11. CDR3 length: 16 residues. CDR3 sequence (DNA): TGTGCCAGCAGCGCTAGCGGGAGTGATAGTTTCGATGAGCAGTTCTTC. Translation: CASSASGSDSFDEQFF.

The J gene is TRBJ2-7, the V gene TRBV5-5; 7 bases are a match to TRBD2. CDR1 SGHKS and CDR2 YYEKEE come from the germline V gene (reference sequence). This CDR3 is built from 13 residues. V was pared by 3 bases and J by 3 bases, with 3 bases of the junction left unmatched. CDR3 sequence: CASSWDYGYEQYF. For the CDR3, the DNA is TGTGCCAGCAGCTGGGACTACGGCTACGAGCAGTACTTC. The variable domain in full, with the rest retrieved from reference TRBV5-5 and TRBJ2-7, is DAGVTQSPTHLIKTRGQQVTLRCSPISGHKSVSWYQQVLGQGPQFIFQYYEKEERGRGNFPDRFSARQFPNYSSELNVNALLLGDSALYLCASSWDYGYEQYFGPGTRLTVT.

The chain joins TRBV4-2 to TRBJ2-3; TRBD2 matches at 12 bases. V trimming: 1 base; J trimming: 3 bases; junction bases outside the gene matches: 5. CDR1 is LGHNA and CDR2 is YNFKEQ in the germline V gene. CDR3 length equals 17 residues. In DNA form, the CDR3 reads TGTGCCAGCAGCCAAGCCGGACTAGCGGGAATTACAGATACGCAGTATTTT. It yields the protein CASSQAGLAGITDTQYF.